The rows below give T cell receptor beta chains drawn from one sample of a study of cytomegalovirus exposure and HLA in healthy donors. Data came from immunoSEQ multiplex PCR; TCRdb stores just in-frame clones and leaves some out. The sample holds 140,000 to 150,000 clones, roughly 80% seen once. The sample consisted of PBMCs. These receptor sequences come from a male donor in good health and CMV-seronegative. Both conserved end residues are part of each CDR3. A D gene is named only where the DNA matches it firmly. Only part of the rows carry a size: once, few, many, or a class if the clone is expanded.

>TRBV27|TRBJ2-7|TRBD2|15|.
TGTGCCAGCAGTTTTTCGGCGGGACTAGCCTACGAGCAGTACTTC
CASSFSAGLAYEQYF
>TRBV7-2|TRBJ2-6|.|15|once
TGTGCCAGCAGCCCTCGGGGCTCTGGGGCCAACGTCCTGACTTTC
CASSPRGSGANVLTF
>TRBV18|TRBJ2-3|.|16|.
TGTGCCAGCTCACCAAGCGACAGAACTAGCACAGATACGCAGTATTTT
CASSPSDRTSTDTQYF
>TRBV19|TRBJ2-5|.|15|few
TGTGCCAGTAGTAACCCCCGGGGAATTTCGGAGACCCAGTACTTC
CASSNPRGISETQYF
>TRBV2|TRBJ1-2|TRBD1|14|.
TGTGCCAGCAGTGAAATGGGACAGGGGGCCTACTACACCTTC
CASSEMGQGAYYTF
>TRBV10-3|TRBJ2-7|TRBD2|13|.
TGTGCCATCAACGGGGGGGTACTCAACGAGCAGTACTTC
CAINGGVLNEQYF
>TRBV28|TRBJ2-7|TRBD1|17|.
TGTGCCAGCAGTTTTGGGACAGGGCCCTATTTTGGTTACGAGCAGTACTTC
CASSFGTGPYFGYEQYF
>TRBV2|TRBJ2-7|.|14|.
TGTGCCAGCAGTGATTGGGACTTCTCCTACGAGCAGTACTTC
CASSDWDFSYEQYF
>TRBV9|TRBJ2-2|.|15|.
TGTGCCAGCAGCGTAGCAGGCAAGGTCGCCGGGGAGCTGTTTTTT
CASSVAGKVAGELFF
>TRBV6-6|TRBJ1-6|TRBD1|15|.
TGTGCCAGCAGTTACTTTGGGACAGCGAATTCACCCCTCCACTTT
CASSYFGTANSPLHF
>TRBV25-1|TRBJ2-3|TRBD1|16|.
TGTGCCAGCAGTGAAAGGAGGACAGGGGGCTCAGATACGCAGTATTTT
CASSERRTGGSDTQYF
>TRBV27|TRBJ2-1|TRBD2|17|.
TGTGCCAGCAGTTTAATGGGGCTAGCGGGGGTGCGGAATGAGCAGTTCTTC
CASSLMGLAGVRNEQFF
>TRBV5-1|TRBJ2-5|.|14|.
TGCGCCAGCAGCTTGGGGTCAGGGAATGAGGAGCAGTACTTC
CASSLGSGNEEQYF
>TRBV25-1|TRBJ2-5|.|14|.
TGTGCCAGTAGTGAATTTTGGCCGCAAGAGACCCAGTACTTC
CASSEFWPQETQYF
>TRBV28|TRBJ2-7|TRBD1|14|few
TGTGCCAGCATCAGGACAGGGGTTTACTACGAGCAGTACTTC
CASIRTGVYYEQYF
>TRBV29-1|TRBJ2-1|TRBD2|14|.
TGCAGCGTTGAAGGCGGGAGGGTCTACAATGAGCAGTTCTTC
CSVEGGRVYNEQFF
>TRBV15|TRBJ1-1|.|15|.
TGTGCCACCAGCAGAGATGGCGAGGGTAAGACTGAAGCTTTCTTT
CATSRDGEGKTEAFF
>TRBV5-4|TRBJ2-5|TRBD2|15|.
TGTGCCAGCAGCTTGAGGAGCGGGGGCCAAGAGACCCAGTACTTC
CASSLRSGGQETQYF
>TRBV7-2|TRBJ1-2|.|17|once
TGTGCCAGCAGCTTAGCGGGCACATCTTTCGCTAACTATGGCTACACCTTC
CASSLAGTSFANYGYTF
>TRBV2|TRBJ1-1|.|13|.
TGTGCCAGCAGCAGGGGTTCGGTCACTGAAGCTTTCTTT
CASSRGSVTEAFF
>TRBV6-6|TRBJ2-5|.|15|.
TGTGCCAGCAGTTACTCGACGGGGGTTGTGGAGACCCAGTACTTC
CASSYSTGVVETQYF
>TRBV9|TRBJ1-6|.|16|.
TGTGCCAGCAGCCACCCCGGGGACACCGATAATTCACCCCTCCACTTT
CASSHPGDTDNSPLHF
>TRBV18|TRBJ1-2|.|16|.
TGTGCCAGCTCACCCCTTGACGGGGTTCGTACCTATGGCTACACCTTC
CASSPLDGVRTYGYTF
>TRBV27|TRBJ2-7|TRBD1|15|.
TGTGCCAGCAGTTCACGGACAGGGAGTTCGTACGAGCAGTACTTC
CASSSRTGSSYEQYF
>TRBV30|TRBJ2-2|TRBD2|15|.
TGTGCCTGGACGCCAGCGGGAGATCGGACCGGGGAGCTGTTTTTT
CAWTPAGDRTGELFF
>TRBV30|TRBJ2-7|TRBD2|14|.
TGTGCCATAGAGACTAGCGGGAGATCCTACGAGCAGTACTTC
CAIETSGRSYEQYF
>TRBV28|TRBJ2-7|.|15|once
TGTGCCAGCAGTACTATAGCGGTCGGTGTCGACGAGCAGTACTTC
CASSTIAVGVDEQYF
>TRBV6-4|TRBJ2-7|TRBD2|16|.
TGTGCCAGCAGTGACTCGGCGGGACTAGCGATCCACGAGCAGTACTTC
CASSDSAGLAIHEQYF
>TRBV5-6|TRBJ1-2|TRBD1|16|.
TGTGCCAGCAGCTCTCCTACCGGGACAGGGGGCCATGGCTACACCTTC
CASSSPTGTGGHGYTF
>TRBV15|TRBJ1-1|TRBD1|17|.
TGTGCCACCAGCAGAGATAGGGCAGGGGGTATGAACACTGAAGCTTTCTTT
CATSRDRAGGMNTEAFF
>TRBV27|TRBJ2-1|.|16|.
TGTGCCAGCAGTTTATCGATCGGGTCTGGCTACAATGAGCAGTTCTTC
CASSLSIGSGYNEQFF
>TRBV7-3|TRBJ2-5|.|14|.
TGTGCCAGCAGCTTAACTGGGCCGGGGGAGACCCAGTACTTC
CASSLTGPGETQYF
>TRBV11-1|TRBJ2-2|TRBD1|16|.
TGTGCCAGCAGGACAGGGACAGCCCAGAACACCGGGGAGCTGTTTTTT
CASRTGTAQNTGELFF
>TRBV7-8|TRBJ1-1|.|15|few
TGTGCCAGCAGCTTCTTGGACAGCCACAACACTGAAGCTTTCTTT
CASSFLDSHNTEAFF
>TRBV15|TRBJ2-5|.|14|.
TGTGCCACCAGCAGATCCCGCCAGGGAGAGACCCAGTACTTC
CATSRSRQGETQYF
>TRBV5-1|TRBJ2-1|.|16|.
TGCGCCAGCAGCTTGTTTGGCGGGGACTCCTACAATGAGCAGTTCTTC
CASSLFGGDSYNEQFF
>TRBV29-1|TRBJ1-2|TRBD1|13|.
TGCAGCGTTGCTACAGGGGGTCGTTATGGCTACACCTTC
CSVATGGRYGYTF
>TRBV19|TRBJ2-7|TRBD1|15|.
TGTGCCAGTAGTATTTACGAGGGGGCAGGGTACGAGCAGTACTTC
CASSIYEGAGYEQYF
>TRBV7-2|TRBJ1-1|.|14|.
TGTGCCAGCAGCTTAGGGGGGGGGAGCACTGAAGCTTTCTTT
CASSLGGGSTEAFF
>TRBV4-2|TRBJ2-1|TRBD2|15|.
TGTGCCAGCAGCCAAGATAGCGGGGGGGTAACCCCTCCGTTCTTC
CASSQDSGGVTPPFF
>TRBV5-1|TRBJ2-2|.|16|.
TGCGCCAGCAGCTTATTTAGGGGCCCGACCACCGGGGAGCTGTTTTTT
CASSLFRGPTTGELFF
>TRBV4-1|TRBJ2-2|TRBD1|16|once
TGCGCCAGCAGCCAACCGAGACAGGGGGGGCCCGGGGAGCTGTTTTTT
CASSQPRQGGPGELFF
>TRBV28|TRBJ2-1|TRBD2|16|.
TGTGCCAGCAGTCCCGATGGTCTAGCGGGAGGGTATGAGCAGTTCTTC
CASSPDGLAGGYEQFF
>TRBV18|TRBJ2-7|TRBD1|15|.
TGTGCCAGCTCACGATCCGGGACAGAGCTCTACGAGCAGTACTTC
CASSRSGTELYEQYF
>TRBV9|TRBJ2-2|.|13|.
TGTGCCAGCACCGGGGCGAACACCGGGGAGCTGTTTTTT
CASTGANTGELFF
>TRBV9|TRBJ2-2|.|16|.
TGTGCCAGCAGCCCCACCGGGACATCGAACACCGGGGAGCTGTTTTTT
CASSPTGTSNTGELFF
>TRBV27|TRBJ2-3|TRBD2|15|few
TGTGCCAGCAGGCTGGCTAGCGGGATCACAGATACGCAGTATTTT
CASRLASGITDTQYF
>TRBV6-5|TRBJ2-2|TRBD1|15|few
TGTGCCAGCAGCTACGGACAGGGGAGCACCGGGGAGCTGTTTTTT
CASSYGQGSTGELFF
>TRBV27|TRBJ2-5|.|14|.
TGTGCCAGCAGTTTATATGGCACCCAAGAGACCCAGTACTTC
CASSLYGTQETQYF
>TRBV4-1|TRBJ2-1|.|17|.
TGCGCCAGCAGCCAAGATTCGGGAGTTCACTCCTACAATGAGCAGTTCTTC
CASSQDSGVHSYNEQFF
>TRBV9|TRBJ2-1|TRBD2|15|.
TGTGCCAGCAGCTCGGGCGGGGGGGCTTACAATGAGCAGTTCTTC
CASSSGGGAYNEQFF
>TRBV11-3|TRBJ2-3|TRBD2|17|.
TGTGCCAGCAGCTTAGATAAGCTAGCGGGATTCACAGATACGCAGTATTTT
CASSLDKLAGFTDTQYF
>TRBV30|TRBJ2-1|.|13|once
TGTGCCTGGGATGACAGTCTGTACAATGAGCAGTTCTTC
CAWDDSLYNEQFF
>TRBV4-3|TRBJ2-5|.|16|once
TGCGCCAGCAGCCAAGATTCCGGGGTTAACGGGGAGACCCAGTACTTC
CASSQDSGVNGETQYF
>TRBV4-1|TRBJ2-7|TRBD2|17|.
TGCGCCAGCAGCCAAGGATTCTCGGGACTAATGGGCTACGAGCAGTACTTC
CASSQGFSGLMGYEQYF
>TRBV7-6|TRBJ2-2|.|13|few
TGTGCCAGCAGCTTTCTAGGGGCCGGGGAGCTGTTTTTT
CASSFLGAGELFF
>TRBV20-1|TRBJ2-5|.|11|few
TGCAGTGGGTGGGCCGAAGGGACCCAGTACTTC
CSGWAEGTQYF